One and the same sample provided the 13 T cell receptor beta chains below, sequenced in a study of T cells in Graves' hyperthyroidism and ophthalmopathy. RNA transcripts yielded amplified TCR beta CDR3 regions. In the first-round RT-PCR of the TCR CDR3, the HTBI primer set was used. In TCRdb, the multiplex PCR reads were re-called with MiXCR into one record per CDR3 protein. Here the sample spans some 400,000 distinct CDR3 sequences, approximately 15% being singletons. Sequences were obtained from blood. All receptors come from a man aged 30 to 39 with Graves' hyperthyroidism that later progressed to Graves' ophthalmopathy.

This clonotype was seen repeatedly, ten times or more. The chain employs TRBV12-3 or TRBV12-4 and TRBJ1-2; TRBD1 matches 7 bases. This CDR3 is built from 15 residues. With V trimmed by 5 bases and J by 6 bases, 12 bases remained unmatched. CDR3 in DNA: TGTGCCAGCAGTACTCGCGGACAGGTCTTTAATGGCTACACCTTC. Translation: CASSTRGQVFNGYTF.

CDR3 amino acids: CASSLPDRAEKDTEAFF. The CDR3 coding sequence is TGTGCCAGCAGCCTACCGGACAGGGCGGAAAAGGACACTGAAGCTTTCTTT. The rearrangement links TRBV7-9 to TRBJ1-1; 8 positions agree with TRBD1. Germline CDR1 SEHNR, CDR2 FQNEAQ (reference sequence). This CDR3 region has 17 residues. V lost 5 bases, J lost 3 bases, and 14 bases stayed unmatched.

This clonotype was found a few times. This chain links TRBV2 with TRBJ1-3, with D tentatively TRBD1 (5 bases). Germline assignment: CDR1 SNHLY and CDR2 FYNNEI. V was trimmed by 4 bases and J by 2 bases, leaving 12 bases between them. This CDR3 contains 15 residues. CDR3 loop: CASSGREGPGNTIYF. The CDR3 region has the DNA TGTGCCAGCAGTGGAAGGGAGGGGCCTGGAAACACCATATATTTT.

This clonotype was seen many times. The rearrangement uses TRBV6-1 and TRBJ1-1, with D maybe TRBD1 (6 bases). There are 14 residues in the CDR3. V was trimmed by 6 bases and J by 2 bases, leaving 13 bases between them. Germline CDR1 and CDR2: MNHNS and SASEGT. The CDR3: CASSRRGANTEAFF. For the CDR3, the DNA is TGTGCCAGCAGCCGAAGGGGGGCTAACACTGAAGCTTTCTTT.

This clonotype showed up just a few times. The V and J genes are TRBV7-9 and TRBJ2-2; 10 bases agree with TRBD1. Losses at the gene ends were 5 bases for V and 7 bases for J; bases not matched to a gene: 13. Germline CDR1 is SEHNR and CDR2 is FQNEAQ (reference sequence). This CDR3 has 17 amino acids. CDR3 loop: CASSLSQTGGKSGELFF. The CDR3 DNA follows: TGTGCCAGCAGCCTCAGTCAGACAGGGGGCAAGAGCGGGGAGCTGTTTTTT.

The chain recombines TRBV9 with TRBJ1-1, with TRBD1 matching over 8 bases. The CDR3 loop spans 14 amino acids. V was clipped by 4 bases and J by 7 bases; unmatched bases: 9. The germline CDR1 and CDR2 sequences are SGDLS and YYNGEE. In nucleotides, the CDR3 is TGTGCCAGCAGCAGGTCAGGGGGCGCGGGTGAAGCTTTCTTT. This codes for CASSRSGGAGEAFF. The entire variable domain, with the rest obtained from reference TRBV9 and TRBJ1-1, is as follows: DSGVTQTPKHLITATGQRVTLRCSPRSGDLSVYWYQQSLDQGLQFLIQYYNGEERAKGNILERFSAQQFPDLHSELNLSSLELGDSALYFCASSRSGGAGEAFFGQGTRLTVV.

V usage is TRBV10-3 and J usage is TRBJ2-5; 7 positions agree with TRBD1. V shed 3 bases, J shed 5 bases, and the junction held 9 bases outside the gene matches. The germline V gene has CDR1 ENHRY and CDR2 SYGVKD. The CDR3 spans 15 residues. The CDR3: CAISDGRGSPETQYF. In nucleotides, the CDR3 is TGTGCCATCAGTGACGGCAGGGGGAGTCCGGAGACCCAGTACTTC.

Many counts were recorded for this clonotype. The V and J genes are TRBV5-1 and TRBJ1-5, with TRBD1 matching 9 bases. The germline V gene has CDR1 SGHRS and CDR2 YFSETQ. The CDR3 runs 14 residues. V gave up 4 bases and J gave up 10 bases; unmatched junction bases: 9. This CDR3 is CASSPDRGTGPQHF. The CDR3 DNA is TGCGCCAGCAGCCCCGACAGGGGGACGGGACCCCAGCATTTT.

This clonotype was observed at least ten times. The chain uses TRBV29-1 and TRBJ1-1; tentative D call: TRBD1 (5 bases). The V gene lost 6 bases and the J gene lost 0 bases, with 17 bases spanning the gap. CDR3 length equals 15 residues. Germline lookup yields CDR1 SQVTM and CDR2 ANQGSEA. CDR3 nucleotides: TGCAGCGTGATACTACAGGTTCGGATGAACACTGAAGCTTTCTTT. Protein: CSVILQVRMNTEAFF.

This clonotype showed up just a few times. Here the CDR3 DNA reads TGTGCCAGCTCCTACCTTAGCGGGGGCTCCTACAATGAGCAGTTCTTC. Its translation: CASSYLSGGSYNEQFF. The chain has TRBV9 and TRBJ2-1; 9 bases line up with TRBD2. The germline V gene has CDR1 SGDLS and CDR2 YYNGEE. CDR3 size: 16 residues. The V and J ends lost 7 bases and 0 bases, in that order; junction bases with no gene match: 8.

This clonotype showed up many times. This chain joins TRBV11-3 and TRBJ2-5; 8 bases agree with TRBD2. Unmatched junction bases numbered 3, after V lost 1 base and J lost 2 bases. This CDR3 has 15 amino acids. Germline V lookup: CDR1 SGHNT, CDR2 YENEEA. The CDR3 sequence: CASSLGAGEQETQYF. The CDR3 DNA follows: TGTGCCAGCAGCTTAGGAGCGGGGGAACAAGAGACCCAGTACTTC.

This clonotype occurred many times. The J gene is TRBJ2-7, the V gene TRBV12-3 or TRBV12-4, with 7 bases that match TRBD1. V shed 6 bases and J 2 bases; nucleotides not matched to a gene: 7. The CDR3 has 14 amino acids. For the CDR3, the DNA is TGTGCCAGCAGCTTATCTGGACAGGCCTACGAGCAGTACTTC. This encodes CASSLSGQAYEQYF.

This clonotype occurred many times. The chain recombines TRBV11-2 with TRBJ1-2; TRBD1 aligns across 9 bases. V was clipped by 1 base and J by 3 bases; unmatched bases: 6. The CDR3 runs 16 residues. Per the germline V gene, CDR1 is SGHAT and CDR2 is FQNNGV. CDR3 residues: CASSLAGTGRDYGYTF. CDR3 DNA: TGTGCCAGCAGCTTAGCGGGGACAGGGCGGGACTATGGCTACACCTTC.